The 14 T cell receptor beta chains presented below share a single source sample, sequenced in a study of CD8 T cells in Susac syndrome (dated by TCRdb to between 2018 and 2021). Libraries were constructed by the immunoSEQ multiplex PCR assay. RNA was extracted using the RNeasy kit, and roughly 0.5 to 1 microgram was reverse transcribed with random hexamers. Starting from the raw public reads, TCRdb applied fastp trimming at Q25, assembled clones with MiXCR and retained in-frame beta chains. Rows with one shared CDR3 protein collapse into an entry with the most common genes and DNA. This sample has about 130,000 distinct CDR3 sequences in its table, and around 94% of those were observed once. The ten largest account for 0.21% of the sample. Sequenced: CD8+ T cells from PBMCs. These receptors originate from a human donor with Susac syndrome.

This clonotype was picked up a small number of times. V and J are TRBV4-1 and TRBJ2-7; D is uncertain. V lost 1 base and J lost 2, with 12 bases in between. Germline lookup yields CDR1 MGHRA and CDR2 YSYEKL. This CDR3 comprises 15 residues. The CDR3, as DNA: TGCGCCAGCAGCCAAGTTCCCTCTGGGACCTACGAGCAGTACTTC. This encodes CASSQVPSGTYEQYF.

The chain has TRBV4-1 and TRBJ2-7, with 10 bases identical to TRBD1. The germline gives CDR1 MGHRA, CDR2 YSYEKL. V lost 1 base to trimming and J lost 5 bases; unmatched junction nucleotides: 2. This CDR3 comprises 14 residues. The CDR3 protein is CASSQGQGADEQYF. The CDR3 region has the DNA TGCGCCAGCAGCCAAGGACAGGGGGCCGACGAGCAGTACTTC.

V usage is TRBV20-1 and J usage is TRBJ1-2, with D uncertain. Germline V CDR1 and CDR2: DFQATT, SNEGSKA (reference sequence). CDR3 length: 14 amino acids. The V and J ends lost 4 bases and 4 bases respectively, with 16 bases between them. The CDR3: CSATSASVAYGYTF. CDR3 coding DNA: TGCAGTGCTACCTCAGCCTCGGTGGCCTATGGCTACACCTTC.

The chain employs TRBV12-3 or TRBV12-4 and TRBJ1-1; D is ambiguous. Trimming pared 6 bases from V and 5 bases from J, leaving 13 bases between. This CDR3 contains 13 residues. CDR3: CASRREWGTEAFF. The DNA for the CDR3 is TGTGCCAGCAGACGGGAGTGGGGTACTGAAGCTTTCTTT.

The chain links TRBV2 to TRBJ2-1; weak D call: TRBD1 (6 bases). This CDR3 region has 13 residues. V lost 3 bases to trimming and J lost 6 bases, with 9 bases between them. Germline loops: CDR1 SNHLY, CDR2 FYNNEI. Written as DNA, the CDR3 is TGTGCCAGCAGTGATTCGGACAGCAATGAGCAGTTCTTC. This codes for CASSDSDSNEQFF.

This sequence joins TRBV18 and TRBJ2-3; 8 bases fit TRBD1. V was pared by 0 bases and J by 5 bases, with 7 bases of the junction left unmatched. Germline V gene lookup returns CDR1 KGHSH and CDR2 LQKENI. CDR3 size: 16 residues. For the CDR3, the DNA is TGTGCCAGCTCACCACCGGGGCAGGGGGCAGGAGATACGCAGTATTTT. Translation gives CASSPPGQGAGDTQYF.

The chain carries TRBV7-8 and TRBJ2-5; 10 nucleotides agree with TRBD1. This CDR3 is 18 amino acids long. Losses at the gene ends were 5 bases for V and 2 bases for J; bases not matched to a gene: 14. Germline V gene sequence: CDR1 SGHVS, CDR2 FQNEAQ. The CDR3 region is CASSPSMAGTGVQETQYF. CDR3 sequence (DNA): TGTGCCAGCAGCCCCTCGATGGCCGGGACAGGGGTTCAAGAGACCCAGTACTTC.

The CDR3 loop is CASSLGLGRTEAFF. The DNA of the CDR3 is TGCGCCAGCAGCTTGGGGCTGGGCAGGACTGAAGCTTTCTTT. V usage is TRBV5-1 and J usage is TRBJ1-1; D gene uncertain. The CDR3 contains 14 residues. The germline V gene has CDR1 SGHRS and CDR2 YFSETQ. Deletions cut 0 bases from V and 5 bases from J, with 11 bases between.

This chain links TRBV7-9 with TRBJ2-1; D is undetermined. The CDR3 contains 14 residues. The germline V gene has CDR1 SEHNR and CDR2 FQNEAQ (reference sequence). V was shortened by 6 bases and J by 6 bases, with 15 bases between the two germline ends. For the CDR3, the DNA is TGTGCCAGCAGAGCCACAGATAGGCTCAATGAGCAGTTCTTC. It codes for CASRATDRLNEQFF.

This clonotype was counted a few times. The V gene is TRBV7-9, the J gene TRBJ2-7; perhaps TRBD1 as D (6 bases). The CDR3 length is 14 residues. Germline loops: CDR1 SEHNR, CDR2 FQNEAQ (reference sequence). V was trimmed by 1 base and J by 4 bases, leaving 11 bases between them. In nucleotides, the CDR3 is TGTGCCAGCAGCTTAGGGCAGGGGAGATACGAGCAGTACTTC. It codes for CASSLGQGRYEQYF.

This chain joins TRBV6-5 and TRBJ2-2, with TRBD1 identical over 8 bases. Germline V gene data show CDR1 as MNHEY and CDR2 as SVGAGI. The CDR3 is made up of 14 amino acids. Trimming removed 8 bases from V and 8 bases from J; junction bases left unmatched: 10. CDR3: CASGSGQESGELFF. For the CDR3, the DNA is TGTGCCAGCGGGTCGGGACAGGAATCTGGGGAGCTGTTTTTT.

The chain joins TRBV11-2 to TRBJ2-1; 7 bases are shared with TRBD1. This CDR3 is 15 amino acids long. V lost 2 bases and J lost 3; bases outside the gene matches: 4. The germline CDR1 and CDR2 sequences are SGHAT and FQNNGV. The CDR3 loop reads CASSLPNRGYNEQFF. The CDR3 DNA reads TGTGCCAGCAGCTTACCAAACAGGGGCTACAATGAGCAGTTCTTC.

The CDR3 bases are TGTGCCAGCAGGTATAACAGGGACTTCGGCTACACCTTC. Translating it yields CASRYNRDFGYTF. The chain is built from TRBV27 and TRBJ1-2, with TRBD1 as a possible D gene (6 bases). The CDR3 extends over 13 amino acids. Trimming left V 6 bases short and J 8 bases short, with 16 bases between. The germline V gene has CDR1 MNHEY and CDR2 SMNVEV (reference sequence).

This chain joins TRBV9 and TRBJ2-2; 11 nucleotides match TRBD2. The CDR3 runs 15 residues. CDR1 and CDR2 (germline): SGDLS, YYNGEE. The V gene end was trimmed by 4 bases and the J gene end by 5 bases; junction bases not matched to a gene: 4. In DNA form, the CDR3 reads TGTGCCAGCAGCCTTAGCGGGGGGGGGACCGGGGAGCTGTTTTTT. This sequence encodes CASSLSGGGTGELFF.